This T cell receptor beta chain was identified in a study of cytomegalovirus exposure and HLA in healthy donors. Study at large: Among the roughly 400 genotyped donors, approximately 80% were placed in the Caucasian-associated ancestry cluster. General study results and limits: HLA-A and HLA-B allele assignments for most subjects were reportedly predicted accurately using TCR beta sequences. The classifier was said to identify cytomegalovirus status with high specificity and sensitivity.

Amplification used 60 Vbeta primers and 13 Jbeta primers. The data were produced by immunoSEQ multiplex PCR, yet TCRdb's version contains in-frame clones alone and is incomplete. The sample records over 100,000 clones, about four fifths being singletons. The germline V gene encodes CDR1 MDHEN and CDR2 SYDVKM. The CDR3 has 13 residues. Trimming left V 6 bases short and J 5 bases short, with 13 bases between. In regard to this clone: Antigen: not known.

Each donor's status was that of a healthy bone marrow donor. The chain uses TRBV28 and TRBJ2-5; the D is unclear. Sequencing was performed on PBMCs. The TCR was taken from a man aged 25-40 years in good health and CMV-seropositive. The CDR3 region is CASRQFGWETQYF. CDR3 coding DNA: TGTGCCAGCAGACAGTTTGGGTGGGAGACCCAGTACTTC. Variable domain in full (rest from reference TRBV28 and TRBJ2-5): DVKVTQSSRYLVKRTGEKVFLECVQDMDHENMFWYRQDPGLGLRLIYFSYDVKMKEKGDIPEGYSVSREKKERFSLILESASTNQTSMYLCASRQFGWETQYFGPGTRLLVL.